These 9 T cell receptor beta chains were sequenced from one sample in a study of identifying expanded T cells in peripheral blood. Generated by immunoSEQ multiplex PCR, the TCRdb table keeps only in-frame clones and is missing some. The table has approximately 90,000 clones, around 83% seen once. Material for sequencing was blood. Receptor source: a person aged 18 to 75 in good health.

The rearrangement links TRBV7-9 to TRBJ2-3; D remains unclear. Germline CDR1 SEHNR, CDR2 FQNEAQ (reference sequence). V lost 1 base, J lost 4 bases, and 9 bases lay in between. This CDR3 is 14 amino acids long. In nucleotides, the CDR3 is TGTGCCAGCAGCTTAGAACACCGACCAGATACGCAGTATTTT. It translates to CASSLEHRPDTQYF.

The J gene is TRBJ2-7, the V gene TRBV7-6, with D tentatively TRBD1 (6 bases). The V gene's germline CDR1 is SGHVS and CDR2 FNYEAQ. This CDR3 is 14 amino acids long. V was shortened by 1 base and J by 0 bases, with 7 bases between the two germline ends. The CDR3 region is CASSLVGASYEQYF. CDR3 nucleotide sequence: TGTGCCAGCAGCTTAGTGGGGGCCTCCTACGAGCAGTACTTC.

This sequence joins TRBV7-2 and TRBJ1-2, with 7 bases that match TRBD1. The germline gives CDR1 SGHTA, CDR2 FQGNSA. Germline trimming cut 5 bases from V and 4 bases from J; bases unmatched to any gene: 13. The CDR3 is 16 amino acids. This CDR3 reads CASSQRRGLSGYGYTF. The CDR3 DNA reads TGTGCCAGCAGCCAACGAAGGGGGCTATCGGGCTATGGCTACACCTTC.

The genes are TRBV9 and TRBJ2-3; 7 positions agree with TRBD1. Germline CDR1 and CDR2: SGDLS and YYNGEE. V gave up 4 bases and J gave up 4 bases; unmatched junction bases: 24. The CDR3 spans 20 residues. CDR3 sequence (DNA): TGTGCCAGCAGCTTTCCGTCAGTAGCCAACCGGACAGGATATTCAGATACGCAGTATTTT. Amino acids: CASSFPSVANRTGYSDTQYF.

V gene TRBV7-3 combines with J gene TRBJ2-2; 8 bases fit TRBD2. Germline V gene sequence: CDR1 SGHTA, CDR2 FQGTGA. J gave up 5 bases and V 5 bases, and 10 bases lay outside the gene matches. This CDR3 has 16 residues. CDR3 sequence (DNA): TGTGCCAGCAGCGCCTCCGGGGGGGCTGGGACCGGGGAGCTGTTTTTT. This translates into CASSASGGAGTGELFF.

The rearrangement links TRBV6-1 to TRBJ1-2; no clear D. Trimming stripped 3 bases from V and 1 base from J, with 12 bases between. Germline V gives CDR1 MNHNS, CDR2 SASEGT. The CDR3 totals 15 residues. The DNA for the CDR3 is TGTGCCAGCAGTGACGAGTTTCTTGTTAACTATGGCTACACCTTC. Its translation is CASSDEFLVNYGYTF.

This clone appeared a few times. The V call is TRBV11-2, the J call TRBJ2-7; D is undetermined. CDR3 length equals 12 residues. The germline CDR1 and CDR2 sequences are SGHAT and FQNNGV. The V and J ends lost 6 bases and 2 bases respectively, with 8 bases between them. CDR3 DNA sequence: TGTGCCAGCAGTTCCTTTCCCTACGAGCAGTACTTC. This translates into CASSSFPYEQYF.

V gene TRBV18 combines with J gene TRBJ2-1, with 9 bases that match TRBD1. CDR1 KGHSH and CDR2 LQKENI come from the germline V gene. The CDR3 is made up of 12 amino acids. After removal of 4 bases from V and 10 bases from J, the junction contained 2 bases not matched to a gene. CDR3 loop: CASSQGTGEQFF. The CDR3 region has the DNA TGTGCCAGCTCACAGGGGACAGGGGAGCAGTTCTTC.

The chain employs TRBV4-3 and TRBJ1-2; no clear D. V lost 0 bases, J lost 1 base, and 3 bases lay in between. The V gene's germline CDR1 is LGHNA and CDR2 YSLEER. The CDR3 runs 13 residues. The DNA of the CDR3 is TGCGCCAGCAGCCAAGAAGGTAACTATGGCTACACCTTC. Translated: CASSQEGNYGYTF.